This T cell receptor (beta chain) was sequenced during a study of blood T cell repertoires in COVID-19. About the research overall: The study drew acute and convalescent COVID-19 samples from the United States, Italy and Spain. PBMCs, B-cell-depleted T cells, or T cells provided the cDNA or gDNA that made up the material.

The CDR3 covers 17 residues. Trimming at V came to 1 base and at J to 6 bases, leaving 12 bases not matched to a gene. Germline-derived CDR1 and CDR2 are LGHNA and YNFKEQ. This clone was counted a few times. Authors' methods: Nucleated cell number was recorded as an estimate derived from reference gene primer amplification. The assay was immunoSEQ multiplex PCR, and TCRdb's table has in-frame clones only and misses some. V, J and clone size reflect that table, while D and trimming were determined from the DNA. The sample contains some 110,000 clones, more than 85% of which appear only once. V gene TRBV4-2 combines with J gene TRBJ2-3, with 8 bases matching TRBD2. Sequenced input: peripheral blood. The receptor was derived from a human donor in a cohort sampled during active COVID-19. CDR3 loop: CASSQATTGGLRDTQYF. Written as DNA, the CDR3 is TGTGCCAGCAGCCAAGCGACCACGGGGGGGTTACGGGATACGCAGTATTTT.